These 4 T cell receptor beta chains share one sample of origin, sequenced in a study of beta chain features in type 1 diabetes. What was sequenced were expressed TCRB transcripts, since all of the isolated RNA had been reverse transcribed. The table came from immunoSEQ multiplex PCR; TCRdb's copy has only in-frame clones and leaves some out. The profile shows a few hundred thousand clones, 27% of them singletons. Sequences were obtained from central memory CD4+ T cells from blood. These receptors all stem from a man aged 25 to 45 in good health.

This clone was recorded a few times. The chain combines TRBV25-1 with TRBJ1-6; D not resolved. The CDR3 totals 15 residues. Germline CDR1 is MGHDK and CDR2 is SYGVNS. The ends were cut back, 4 bases at V and 5 bases at J, with 12 bases in the middle. The CDR3 sequence is CASSVTGLDNSPLHF. In nucleotides, the CDR3 is TGTGCCAGCAGTGTTACGGGCCTGGATAATTCACCCCTCCACTTT.

This clone occurred once. The rearrangement uses TRBV27 and TRBJ2-4; the D gene is possibly TRBD1 (6 bases). V was cut by 6 bases and J by 0 bases, with 12 bases left in between. The CDR3 runs to 15 residues. CDR1 MNHEY and CDR2 SMNVEV come from the germline V gene (reference sequence). The DNA for the CDR3 is TGTGCCAGCAGGGACAGTTCCTTAGCCAAAAACATTCAGTACTTC. This translates into CASRDSSLAKNIQYF.

This clone showed up just a few times. J is TRBJ2-3 and V is TRBV5-1; D is undetermined. The CDR3 runs to 12 residues. Trimming pared 4 bases from V and 2 bases from J, leaving 5 bases between. Germline CDR1 and CDR2: SGHRS and YFSETQ. The CDR3 loop reads CASSLITDTQYF. The CDR3 DNA follows: TGCGCCAGCAGCCTAATCACAGATACGCAGTATTTT.

This clone was observed a handful of times. The DNA of the CDR3 is TGTGCCAGCAGCCAAATTATGGGGACTGAAGCTTTCTTT. Translation gives CASSQIMGTEAFF. V is TRBV14 and J is TRBJ1-1; D is unresolved. CDR3 length: 13 residues. The germline V gene encodes CDR1 SGHDN and CDR2 FVKESK. Trimming left V 2 bases short and J 5 bases short, with 9 bases between.